This T cell receptor (beta chain) comes out of a study of control samples from healthy donors and cancer patients. This CDR3 is 14 amino acids long. Trimming at V came to 5 bases and at J to 6 bases, leaving 6 bases not matched to a gene. Germline V lookup: CDR1 SGHRS, CDR2 YFSETQ. Sequenced by immunoSEQ multiplex PCR; TCRdb stores in-frame clones only, minus some. The data hold approximately 150,000 clones, with more than 85% observed a single time. The sample consisted of blood. The TCR sequence derives from a man in his thirties or forties in good health. The chain combines TRBV5-1 with TRBJ2-3; 10 bases are shared with TRBD1. CDR3 DNA sequence: TGCGCCAGCAGGGACAGGGGGGCACATGATACGCAGTATTTT. Its translation is CASRDRGAHDTQYF.